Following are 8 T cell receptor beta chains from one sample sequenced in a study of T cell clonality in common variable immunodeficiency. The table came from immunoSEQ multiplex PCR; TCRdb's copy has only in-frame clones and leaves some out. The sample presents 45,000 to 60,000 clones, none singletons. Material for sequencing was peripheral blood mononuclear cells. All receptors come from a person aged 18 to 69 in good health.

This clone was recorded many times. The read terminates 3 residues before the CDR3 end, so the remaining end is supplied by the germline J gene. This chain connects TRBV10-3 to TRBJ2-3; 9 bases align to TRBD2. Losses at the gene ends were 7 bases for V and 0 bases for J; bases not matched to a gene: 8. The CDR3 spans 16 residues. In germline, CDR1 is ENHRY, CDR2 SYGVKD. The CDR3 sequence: CAIILAGTPSTDTQYF. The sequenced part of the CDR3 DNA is TGTGCCATCATCCTAGCGGGGACCCCTAGCACAGATACG.

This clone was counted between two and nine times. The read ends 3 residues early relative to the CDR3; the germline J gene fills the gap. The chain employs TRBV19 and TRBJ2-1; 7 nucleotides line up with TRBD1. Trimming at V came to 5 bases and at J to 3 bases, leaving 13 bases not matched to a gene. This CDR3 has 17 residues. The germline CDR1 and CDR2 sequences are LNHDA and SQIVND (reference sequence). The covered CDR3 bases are TGTGCCAGTAGTCCCCTCCCTCAAGACAGGGTCTACAATGAG. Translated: CASSPLPQDRVYNE. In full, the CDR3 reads CASSPLPQDRVYNEQFF.

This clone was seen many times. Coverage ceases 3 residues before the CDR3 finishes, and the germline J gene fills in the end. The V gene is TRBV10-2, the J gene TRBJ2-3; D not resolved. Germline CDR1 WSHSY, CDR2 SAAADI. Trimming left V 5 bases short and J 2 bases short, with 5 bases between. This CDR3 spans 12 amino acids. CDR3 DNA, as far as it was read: TGCGCCAGCAGTTATTACACAGATACG. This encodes CASSYYTDT. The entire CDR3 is CASSYYTDTQYF.

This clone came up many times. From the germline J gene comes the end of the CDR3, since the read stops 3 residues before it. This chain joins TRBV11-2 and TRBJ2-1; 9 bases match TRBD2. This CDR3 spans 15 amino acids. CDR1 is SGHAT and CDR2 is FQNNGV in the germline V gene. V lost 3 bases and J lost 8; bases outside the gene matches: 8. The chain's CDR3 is CASSFGEAGGDEQFF. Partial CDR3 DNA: TGTGCCAGCAGCTTCGGTGAGGCGGGGGGGGATGAG.

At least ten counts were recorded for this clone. The CDR3 loop is CASSRGTGNTEAFF. The sequenced CDR3 bases are TGTGCCAGCAGCCGGGGGACGGGGAACACTGAA. The gene calls are TRBV5-4 and TRBJ1-1; perhaps TRBD1 as D (5 bases). From the germline J gene comes the end of the CDR3, since the read stops 3 residues before it. The CDR3 has 14 amino acids. Trimming cost V 4 bases and J 1 base, with 11 bases left between them. Germline CDR1 reads SGHNT; CDR2 reads YYREEE (reference sequence). The entire variable domain, with the rest obtained from reference TRBV5-4 and TRBJ1-1, is as follows: ETGVTQSPTHLIKTRGQQVTLRCSSQSGHNTVSWYQQALGQGPQFIFQYYREEENGRGNFPPRFSGLQFPNYSSELNVNALELDDSALYLCASSRGTGNTEAFFGQGTRLTVV.

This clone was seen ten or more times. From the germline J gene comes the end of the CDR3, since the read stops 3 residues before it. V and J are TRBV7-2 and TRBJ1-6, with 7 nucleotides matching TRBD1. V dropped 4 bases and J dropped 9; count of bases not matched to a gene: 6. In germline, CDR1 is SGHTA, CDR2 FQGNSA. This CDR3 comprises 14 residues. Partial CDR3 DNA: TGTGCCAGCAGCTACAGGGGTGGTCCTTCACCC. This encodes CASSYRGGPSP. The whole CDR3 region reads CASSYRGGPSPLHF. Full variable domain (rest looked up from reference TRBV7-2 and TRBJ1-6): GAGVSQSPSNKVTEKGKDVELRCDPISGHTALYWYRQSLGQGLEFLIYFQGNSAPDKSGLPSDRFSAERTGGSVSTLTIQRTQQEDSAVYLCASSYRGGPSPLHFGNGTRLTVT.

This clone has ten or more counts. CDR3 DNA, as far as it was read: TGCAGTGCTAGCGACAGGGGGGCAGATACG. Translated, it gives CSASDRGADT. The complete CDR3 sequence is CSASDRGADTQYF. J is TRBJ2-3 and V is TRBV20-1, with 9 bases matching TRBD1. Sequencing ends 3 residues short of the CDR3 end; the germline J gene provides the rest. Germline CDR1 is DFQATT and CDR2 is SNEGSKA (reference sequence). This CDR3 comprises 13 residues. V shed 3 bases, J shed 4 bases, and the junction held 2 bases outside the gene matches.

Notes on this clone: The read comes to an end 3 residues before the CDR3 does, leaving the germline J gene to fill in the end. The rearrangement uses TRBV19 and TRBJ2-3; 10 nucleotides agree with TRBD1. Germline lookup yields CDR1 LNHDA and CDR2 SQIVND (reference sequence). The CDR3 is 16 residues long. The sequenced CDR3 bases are TGTGCCAGTAGTACGAAGGGACAGGGGTCACGTCAGCCG. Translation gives CASSTKGQGSRQP. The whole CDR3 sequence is CASSTKGQGSRQPQYF. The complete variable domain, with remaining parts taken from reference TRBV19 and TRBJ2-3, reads DGGITQSPKYLFRKEGQNVTLSCEQNLNHDAMYWYRQDPGQGLRLIYYSQIVNDFQKGDIAEGYSVSREKKESFPLTVTSAQKNPTAFYLCASSTKGQGSRQPQYFGPGTRLTVL.